This TCR beta chain was profiled in a study of blood T cell repertoires in COVID-19. Study summary: PBMCs, B-cell-depleted T cells, or T cells provided the cDNA or gDNA that made up the material.

This clone appeared once. In the original analysis: Counts of nucleated cells, estimated from reference gene primer amplification, were obtained. Measured with immunoSEQ multiplex PCR; TCRdb has only the in-frame clones, and not every one. The DNA was the basis for D and trimming; V, J and clone size are from that table. The repertoire consists of fewer than 250,000 clones, with 83% occurring once and the leading ten covering 8% to 10%. Germline CDR1 and CDR2: MNHEY and SMNVEV (reference sequence). CDR3 length: 16 residues. V was trimmed by 6 bases and J by 2 bases, leaving 16 bases between them. The sequence was collected from a woman aged 50 to 60 with acute or convalescent COVID-19. Sample: peripheral blood. The chain links TRBV27 to TRBJ2-2; D ambiguous. The CDR3 DNA reads as TGTGCCAGCAGCCTCGGGTCATCCATTAACACCGGGGAGCTGTTTTTT. It encodes CASSLGSSINTGELFF.